These 23 T cell receptor beta chains were all obtained from the same sample, sequenced in a study of blood T cells in healthy people across ages. Alongside a J-beta primer mix, a sample-barcoded 5' primer served in a second PCR lasting roughly 7 to 12 cycles. TCRdb re-derived calls from the 5' RACE reads in MiXCR, one entry per CDR3 protein. This repertoire shows hundreds of thousands of distinct CDR3 sequences, under 55% found once; its top ten account for nearly 20%. Sequencing was carried out using blood. The receptors here all came from a man aged 60 to 69 in good health.

V and J are TRBV7-2 and TRBJ2-4; no reliable D call. With 2 bases removed from V and 1 base from J, the gap between germline ends came to 12 bases. CDR1 is SGHTA, CDR2 FQGNSA, per germline. The CDR3 length is 16 residues. In nucleotides, the CDR3 is TGTGCCAGCAGCTTAAACCCAGTTTCCGCCAAAAACATTCAGTACTTC. It specifies CASSLNPVSAKNIQYF.

In its sample, this clonotype was seen a few times. The rearrangement uses TRBV11-2 and TRBJ2-7; no firm D call. In germline, CDR1 is SGHAT, CDR2 FQNNGV. The CDR3 contains 17 residues. V gave up 0 bases and J gave up 2 bases, with 17 bases separating them. CDR3 sequence: CASSLDPIGQAAYEQYF. The CDR3 coding sequence is TGTGCCAGCAGCTTAGACCCCATAGGGCAGGCTGCCTACGAGCAGTACTTC.

This sequence joins TRBV20-1 and TRBJ2-1, with TRBD2 as a possible D gene (6 bases). In germline, CDR1 is DFQATT, CDR2 SNEGSKA (reference sequence). CDR3 size: 15 residues. Trimming removed 3 bases at V and 7 bases at J, with 19 bases between. The DNA of the CDR3 is TGCAGTGCTAGGACGGGCGGGGCCGCGTTTAATGAGCAGTTCTTC. Its translation: CSARTGGAAFNEQFF.

The count of this clonotype is one. The J gene is TRBJ1-5, the V gene TRBV4-3; D is perhaps TRBD1 (6 bases). CDR3 size: 15 residues. Germline values: CDR1 LGHNA, CDR2 YSLEER. V dropped 0 bases and J dropped 5 bases, with 11 bases sitting between them. CDR3 in amino acids: CASSQDMGGDQPQHF. The CDR3, as DNA: TGCGCCAGCAGCCAAGATATGGGGGGCGATCAGCCCCAGCATTTT.

The V and J genes are TRBV4-3 and TRBJ2-2; D is uncertain. The CDR3 runs to 17 residues. Per the germline V gene, CDR1 is LGHNA and CDR2 is YSLEER. Trimming removed 0 bases at V and 6 bases at J, with 17 bases between. The CDR3 region is CASSQDGGSYPPGELFF. In DNA, the CDR3 is TGCGCCAGCAGCCAAGATGGCGGCAGCTACCCCCCCGGGGAGCTGTTTTTT.

This clonotype was picked up a small number of times. The V and J genes are TRBV29-1 and TRBJ2-7; D might be TRBD1 (6 bases). Trimming pared 7 bases from V and 0 bases from J, leaving 13 bases between. CDR3 length: 13 amino acids. Germline lookup yields CDR1 SQVTM and CDR2 ANQGSEA. The CDR3 DNA is TGCAGCGCGCTCGAGGGGGTCTCCTACGAGCAGTACTTC. Translation: CSALEGVSYEQYF.

This clonotype was seen a handful of times. The genes are TRBV27 and TRBJ1-6; no clear D. Germline CDR1 is MNHEY and CDR2 is SMNVEV (reference sequence). V lost 3 bases, J lost 8 bases, and 14 bases lay in between. The CDR3 is made up of 15 amino acids. The CDR3 reads CASSLGTSIDSPLHF. CDR3 DNA: TGTGCCAGCAGTTTGGGCACATCGATTGATTCACCCCTCCACTTT.

This rearrangement joins TRBV11-3 to TRBJ2-1; 9 positions agree with TRBD1. Germline V gene lookup returns CDR1 SGHNT and CDR2 YENEEA. Unmatched junction bases numbered 10, after V lost 5 bases and J lost 8 bases. The CDR3 runs 15 residues. CDR3 coding DNA: TGTGCCAGCAGCAGTAGGACAGGGGCGTCGGATGAGCAGTTCTTC. Encoded protein: CASSSRTGASDEQFF.

There are a few counts of this clonotype. The gene calls are TRBV25-1 and TRBJ2-3; TRBD1 aligns across 8 bases. CDR1 and CDR2 (germline): MGHDK, SYGVNS. This CDR3 spans 16 amino acids. J lost 3 bases, V lost 5 bases, and 10 bases had no gene match. In DNA form, the CDR3 reads TGTGCCAGCAGTAATCCAGGGGGCATAAGTACAGATACGCAGTATTTT. It encodes CASSNPGGISTDTQYF.

The chain uses TRBV2 and TRBJ1-1; D is undetermined. The CDR3 sequence is 11 residues long. CDR1 is SNHLY and CDR2 is FYNNEI in the germline V gene. V shed 4 bases and J shed 10 bases, with 10 bases lying between them. The CDR3 reads CASSGAETAFF. The CDR3 DNA follows: TGTGCCAGCAGTGGGGCAGAGACAGCTTTCTTT.

On this clonotype itself: A much larger clone lies a single base off, so this may be a read error. This sequence joins TRBV9 and TRBJ2-1; TRBD2 matches 8 bases. Looked up from germline, CDR1 is SGDLS and CDR2 is YYNGEE. This CDR3 is 14 amino acids long. CDR3 loop: CACSRAGEYNEQFF. In nucleotides, the CDR3 is TGTGCCTGCAGCAGAGCGGGGGAGTACAATGAGCAGTTCTTC.

The chain carries TRBV25-1 and TRBJ2-7; perhaps TRBD1 as D (5 bases). V was cut by 1 base and J by 2 bases, with 18 bases left in between. Germline CDR1 reads MGHDK; CDR2 reads SYGVNS. This CDR3 comprises 17 residues. DNA for the CDR3: TGTGCCAGCAGTGAATTTTCGGGTGCTGGGGCCCCCTACGAGCAGTACTTC. Its translation: CASSEFSGAGAPYEQYF.

This clonotype was found a few times. This chain joins TRBV20-1 and TRBJ2-7; 9 bases are a match to TRBD2. V was pared by 1 base and J by 7 bases, with 8 bases of the junction left unmatched. Germline V CDR1 and CDR2: DFQATT, SNEGSKA (reference sequence). The CDR3 loop spans 14 amino acids. CDR3 sequence (DNA): TGCAGTGCTAGAGGGGGGCTAGCGGGGCGAGAGCAGTACTTC. Protein sequence: CSARGGLAGREQYF.

The table lists this clonotype with many counts. The CDR3 protein is CASSSHRGRGLAVGRDTQYF. The CDR3 bases are TGTGCCAGCAGCTCGCACAGGGGCCGCGGACTAGCGGTGGGTAGAGATACGCAGTATTTT. The chain combines TRBV3-1 with TRBJ2-3; TRBD2 aligns across 10 bases. The CDR3 is 20 residues long. After removal of 5 bases from V and 5 bases from J, the junction contained 22 bases not matched to a gene. CDR1 and CDR2 from the germline V gene are LGHDT and YNNKEL (reference sequence).

The gene calls are TRBV7-6 and TRBJ2-2, with 8 bases matching TRBD2. CDR3 length: 15 residues. V gave up 2 bases and J gave up 6 bases; unmatched junction bases: 5. The germline V gene has CDR1 SGHVS and CDR2 FNYEAQ. The CDR3 protein is CASSLPTGGAGELFF. CDR3 sequence (DNA): TGTGCCAGCAGCTTACCCACCGGGGGGGCCGGGGAGCTGTTTTTT.

The rearrangement links TRBV5-6 to TRBJ2-6; D gene uncertain. V shed 1 base and J shed 2 bases, with 7 bases lying between them. The V gene's germline CDR1 is SGHDT and CDR2 YYEEEE. This CDR3 comprises 15 residues. CDR3 region: CASSLRITGANVLTF. CDR3 sequence (DNA): TGTGCCAGCAGCTTGCGAATAACTGGGGCCAACGTCCTGACTTTC. The variable domain in full, completed from reference TRBV5-6 and TRBJ2-6, reads DAGVTQSPTHLIKTRGQQVTLRCSPKSGHDTVSWYQQALGQGPQFIFQYYEEEERQRGNFPDRFSGHQFPNYSSELNVNALLLGDSALYLCASSLRITGANVLTFGAGSRLTVL.

The chain is built from TRBV6-1 and TRBJ1-4; TRBD1 might be the D (5 bases). This CDR3 is 19 amino acids long. V was pared by 7 bases and J by 4 bases, with 28 bases between. Germline-derived CDR1 and CDR2 are MNHNS and SASEGT. CDR3 DNA sequence: TGTGCCAGCATCGAAGGGGCCGGGACCACCCTTTGGAATAATGAAAAACTGTTTTTT. Residues: CASIEGAGTTLWNNEKLFF.

The V call is TRBV7-9, the J call TRBJ2-3; the D is unclear. Between the trimmed V and J ends, which lost 1 base and 11 bases, there was a span of 16 bases. Germline V gene sequence: CDR1 SEHNR, CDR2 FQNEAQ (reference sequence). The CDR3 has 14 residues. The CDR3: CASSLDLGWAKQYF. Here the CDR3 DNA reads TGTGCCAGCAGCTTAGATTTAGGATGGGCCAAGCAGTATTTT.

In its sample, this clonotype was seen a few times. The chain links TRBV4-3 to TRBJ1-1; D gene unclear. From germline, CDR1 is LGHNA and CDR2 YSLEER. Trimming took 0 bases from V and 6 from J, leaving 11 bases between them. The CDR3 is 14 residues long. The CDR3 DNA is TGCGCCAGCAGCCAAGACCCCTACGGGGCTGAAGCTTTCTTT. Amino acids: CASSQDPYGAEAFF.

The table lists this clonotype with a few counts. CDR3 amino acids: CASSPSRGSYNEQYF. As DNA, the CDR3 is TGTGCCAGCAGTCCCTCGCGGGGCTCCTACAATGAGCAGTACTTC. V usage is TRBV12-3 or TRBV12-4 and J usage is TRBJ2-1; the D gene is possibly TRBD2 (6 bases). Near its end, the DNA agrees better with TRBJ2-7, so the J call may be wrong. The CDR3 loop spans 15 amino acids.

The V call is TRBV20-1, the J call TRBJ2-1; 10 bases agree with TRBD2. CDR1 and CDR2 (germline): DFQATT, SNEGSKA (reference sequence). The junction had 9 bases not matched to a gene; V was cut back by 1 base and J by 0 bases. The CDR3 has 18 amino acids. The CDR3 protein is CSARGLLAGVASYNEQFF. DNA for the CDR3: TGCAGTGCTAGAGGACTCCTAGCGGGGGTCGCCTCCTACAATGAGCAGTTCTTC.

This rearrangement joins TRBV7-8 to TRBJ2-1; D tentatively reads TRBD1 or TRBD2 (5 bases each). This CDR3 comprises 18 residues. Trimming removed 4 bases at V and 5 bases at J, with 24 bases between. Germline V gene sequence: CDR1 SGHVS, CDR2 FQNEAQ. This chain's CDR3 is CASSSYRKTGTRDNEQFF. The CDR3 DNA sequence: TGTGCCAGCAGCTCTTATCGCAAAACCGGGACGAGGGACAATGAGCAGTTCTTC. The variable domain in full, completed from reference TRBV7-8 and TRBJ2-1, reads GAGVSQSPRYKVAKRGQDVALRCDPISGHVSLFWYQQALGQGPEFLTYFQNEAQLDKSGLPSDRFFAERPEGSVSTLKIQRTQQEDSAVYLCASSSYRKTGTRDNEQFFGPGTRLTVL.

The chain joins TRBV4-2 to TRBJ2-1; D unclear. V was clipped by 0 bases and J by 0 bases, with 6 bases between them. CDR3 length: 15 amino acids. CDR1 is LGHNA and CDR2 is YNFKEQ in the germline V gene. CDR3 in amino acids: CASSQDWTSYNEQFF. The CDR3 nucleotides read TGTGCCAGCAGCCAAGATTGGACCTCCTACAATGAGCAGTTCTTC.